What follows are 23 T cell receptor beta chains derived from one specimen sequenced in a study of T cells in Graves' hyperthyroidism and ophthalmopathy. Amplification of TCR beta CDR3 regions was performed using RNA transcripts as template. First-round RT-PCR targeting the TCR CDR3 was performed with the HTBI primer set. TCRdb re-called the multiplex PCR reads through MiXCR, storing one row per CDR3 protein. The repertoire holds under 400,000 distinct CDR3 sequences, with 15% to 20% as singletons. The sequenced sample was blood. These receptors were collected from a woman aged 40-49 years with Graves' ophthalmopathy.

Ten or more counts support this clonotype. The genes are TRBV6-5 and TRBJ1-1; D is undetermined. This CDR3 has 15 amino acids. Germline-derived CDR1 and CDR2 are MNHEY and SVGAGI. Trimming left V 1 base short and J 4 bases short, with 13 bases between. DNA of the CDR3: TGTGCCAGCAGTTACTTGGGAGGGTGGCGCACTGAAGCTTTCTTT. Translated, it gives CASSYLGGWRTEAFF.

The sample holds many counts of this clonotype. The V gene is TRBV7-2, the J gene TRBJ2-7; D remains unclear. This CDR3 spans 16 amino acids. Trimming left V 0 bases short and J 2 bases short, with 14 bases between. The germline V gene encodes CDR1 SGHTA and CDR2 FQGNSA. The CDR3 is CASSLASGSTAYEQYF. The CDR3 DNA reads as TGTGCCAGCAGCTTAGCCTCGGGCTCGACCGCCTACGAGCAGTACTTC.

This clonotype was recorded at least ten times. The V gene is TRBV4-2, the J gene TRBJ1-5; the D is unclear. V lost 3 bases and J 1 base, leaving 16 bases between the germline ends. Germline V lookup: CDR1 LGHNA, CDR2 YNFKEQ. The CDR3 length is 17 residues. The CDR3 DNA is TGTGCCAGCAGCCACGGGGAGGGTTCTATGAGCAATCAGCCCCAGCATTTT. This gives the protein CASSHGEGSMSNQPQHF.

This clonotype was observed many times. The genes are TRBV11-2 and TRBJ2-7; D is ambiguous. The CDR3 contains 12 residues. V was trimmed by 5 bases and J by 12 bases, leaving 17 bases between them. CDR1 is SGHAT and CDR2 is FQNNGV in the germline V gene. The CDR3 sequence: CASSILGLAPYF. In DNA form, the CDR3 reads TGTGCCAGCAGCATCCTAGGTTTGGCTCCGTACTTC.

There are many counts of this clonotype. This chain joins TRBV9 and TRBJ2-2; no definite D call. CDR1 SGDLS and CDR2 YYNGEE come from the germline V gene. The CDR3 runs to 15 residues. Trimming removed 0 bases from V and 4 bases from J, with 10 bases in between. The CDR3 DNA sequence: TGTGCCAGCAGCGTAGGCGTAGAGGCCACCGGGGAGCTGTTTTTT. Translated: CASSVGVEATGELFF.

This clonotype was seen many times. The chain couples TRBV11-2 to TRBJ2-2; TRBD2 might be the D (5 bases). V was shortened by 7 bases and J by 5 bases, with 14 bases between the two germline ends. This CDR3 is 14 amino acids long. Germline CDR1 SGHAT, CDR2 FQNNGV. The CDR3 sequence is CASNLEVGTGELFF. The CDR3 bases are TGTGCCAGCAACTTGGAGGTGGGGACCGGGGAGCTGTTTTTT.

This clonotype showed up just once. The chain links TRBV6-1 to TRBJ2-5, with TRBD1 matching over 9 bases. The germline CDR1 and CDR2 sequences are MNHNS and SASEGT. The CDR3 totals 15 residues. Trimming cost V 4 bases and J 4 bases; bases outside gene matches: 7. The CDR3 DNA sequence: TGTGCCAGCAGTGTGTCCGGGACAGGGCGAGAGACCCAGTACTTC. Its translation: CASSVSGTGRETQYF.

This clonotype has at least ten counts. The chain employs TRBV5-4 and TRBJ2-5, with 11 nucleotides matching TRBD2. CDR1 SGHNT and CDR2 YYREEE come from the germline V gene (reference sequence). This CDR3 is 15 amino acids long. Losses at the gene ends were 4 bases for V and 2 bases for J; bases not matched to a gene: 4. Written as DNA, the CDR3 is TGTGCCAGCAGCGGGGGGACTAGCGGACAAGAGACCCAGTACTTC. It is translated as CASSGGTSGQETQYF.

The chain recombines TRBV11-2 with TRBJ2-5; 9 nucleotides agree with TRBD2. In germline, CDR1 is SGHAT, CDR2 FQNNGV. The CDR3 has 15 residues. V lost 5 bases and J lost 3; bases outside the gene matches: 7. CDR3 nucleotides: TGTGCCAGCAGCCCACCCTTAGCGGGAGAAGAGACCCAGTACTTC. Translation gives CASSPPLAGEETQYF.

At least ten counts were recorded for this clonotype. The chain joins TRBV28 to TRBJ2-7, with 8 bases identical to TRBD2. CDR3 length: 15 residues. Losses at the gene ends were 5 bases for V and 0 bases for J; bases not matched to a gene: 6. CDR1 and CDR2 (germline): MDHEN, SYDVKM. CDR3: CASSKTSGISYEQYF. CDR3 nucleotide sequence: TGTGCCAGCAGTAAAACTAGCGGCATCTCCTACGAGCAGTACTTC.

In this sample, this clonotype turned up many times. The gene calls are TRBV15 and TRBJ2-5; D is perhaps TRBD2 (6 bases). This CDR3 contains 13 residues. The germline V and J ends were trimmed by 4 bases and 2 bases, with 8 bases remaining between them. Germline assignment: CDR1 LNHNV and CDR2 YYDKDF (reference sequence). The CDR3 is CATSKGRQETQYF. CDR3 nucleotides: TGTGCCACCAGCAAAGGGAGGCAAGAGACCCAGTACTTC.

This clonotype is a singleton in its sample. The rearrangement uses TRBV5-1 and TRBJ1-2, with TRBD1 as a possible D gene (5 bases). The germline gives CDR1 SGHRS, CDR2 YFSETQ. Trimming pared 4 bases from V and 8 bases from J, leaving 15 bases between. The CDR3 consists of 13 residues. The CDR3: CASSPATDWGYTF. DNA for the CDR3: TGCGCCAGCAGCCCAGCGACAGATTGGGGCTACACCTTC.

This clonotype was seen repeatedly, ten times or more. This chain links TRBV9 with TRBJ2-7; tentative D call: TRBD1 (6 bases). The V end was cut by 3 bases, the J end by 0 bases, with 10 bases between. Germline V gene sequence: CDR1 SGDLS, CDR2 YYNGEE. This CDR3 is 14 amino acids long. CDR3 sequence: CASSGQGFSYEQYF. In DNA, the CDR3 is TGTGCCAGCAGCGGTCAGGGGTTCTCCTACGAGCAGTACTTC.

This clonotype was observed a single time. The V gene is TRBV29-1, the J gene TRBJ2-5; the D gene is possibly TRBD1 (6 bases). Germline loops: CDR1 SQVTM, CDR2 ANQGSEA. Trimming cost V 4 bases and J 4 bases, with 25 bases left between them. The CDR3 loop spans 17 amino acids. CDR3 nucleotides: TGCAGCGTTGTCCTGGCTGGTGGGGGCTTAGGGGGAGAGACCCAGTACTTC. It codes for CSVVLAGGGLGGETQYF.

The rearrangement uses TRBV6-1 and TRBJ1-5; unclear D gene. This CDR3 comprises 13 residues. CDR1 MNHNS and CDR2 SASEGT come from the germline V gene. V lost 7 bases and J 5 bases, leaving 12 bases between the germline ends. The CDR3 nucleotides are TGTGCCAGCACCTCAACACCGTATCAGCCCCAGCATTTT. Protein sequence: CASTSTPYQPQHF.

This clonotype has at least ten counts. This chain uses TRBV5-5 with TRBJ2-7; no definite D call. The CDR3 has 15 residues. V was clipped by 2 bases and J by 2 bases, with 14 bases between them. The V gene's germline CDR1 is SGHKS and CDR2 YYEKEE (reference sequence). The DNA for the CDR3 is TGTGCCAGCAGCTTTGGAATTGGGCTCCCCTACGAGCAGTACTTC. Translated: CASSFGIGLPYEQYF.

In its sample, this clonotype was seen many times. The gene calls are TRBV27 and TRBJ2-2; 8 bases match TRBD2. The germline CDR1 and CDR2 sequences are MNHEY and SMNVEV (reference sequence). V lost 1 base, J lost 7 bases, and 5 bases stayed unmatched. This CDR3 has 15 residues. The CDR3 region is CASSLYGRGGGELFF. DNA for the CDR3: TGTGCCAGCAGTTTATACGGCCGGGGGGGCGGGGAGCTGTTTTTT.

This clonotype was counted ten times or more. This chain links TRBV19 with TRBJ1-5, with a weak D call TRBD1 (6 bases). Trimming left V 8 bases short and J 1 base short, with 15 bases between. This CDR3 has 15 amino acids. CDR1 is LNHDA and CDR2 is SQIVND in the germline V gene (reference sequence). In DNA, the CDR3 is TGTGCCAGTGGACCGGGGGACACGAGCAATCAGCCCCAGCATTTT. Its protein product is CASGPGDTSNQPQHF.

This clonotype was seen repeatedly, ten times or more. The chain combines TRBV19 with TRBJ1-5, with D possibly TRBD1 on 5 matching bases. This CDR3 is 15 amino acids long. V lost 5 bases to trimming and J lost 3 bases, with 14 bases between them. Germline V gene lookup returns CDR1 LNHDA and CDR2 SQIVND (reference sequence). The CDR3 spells CASSLRQGDNQPQHF. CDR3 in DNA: TGTGCCAGTAGTCTCCGGCAGGGTGACAATCAGCCCCAGCATTTT.

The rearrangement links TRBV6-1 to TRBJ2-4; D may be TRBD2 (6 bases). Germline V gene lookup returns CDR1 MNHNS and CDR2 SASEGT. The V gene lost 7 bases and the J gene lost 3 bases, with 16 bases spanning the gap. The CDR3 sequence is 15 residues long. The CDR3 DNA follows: TGTGCCAGCACCGACGGGAGTCTTGGCAAAAACATTCAGTACTTC. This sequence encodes CASTDGSLGKNIQYF.

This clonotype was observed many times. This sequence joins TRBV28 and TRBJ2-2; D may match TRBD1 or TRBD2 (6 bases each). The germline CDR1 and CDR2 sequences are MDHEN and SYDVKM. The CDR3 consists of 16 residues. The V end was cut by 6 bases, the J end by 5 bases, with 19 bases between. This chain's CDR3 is CASSPSPGGRTGELFF. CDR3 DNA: TGTGCCAGCAGCCCCTCCCCCGGGGGCCGTACCGGGGAGCTGTTTTTT.

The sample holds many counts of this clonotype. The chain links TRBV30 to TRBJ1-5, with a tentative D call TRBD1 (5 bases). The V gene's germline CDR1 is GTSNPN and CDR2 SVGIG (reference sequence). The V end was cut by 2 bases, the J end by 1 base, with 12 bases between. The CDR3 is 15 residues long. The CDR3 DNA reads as TGTGCCTGGAGTCCTGGGACGGGCAGCAATCAGCCCCAGCATTTT. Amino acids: CAWSPGTGSNQPQHF.

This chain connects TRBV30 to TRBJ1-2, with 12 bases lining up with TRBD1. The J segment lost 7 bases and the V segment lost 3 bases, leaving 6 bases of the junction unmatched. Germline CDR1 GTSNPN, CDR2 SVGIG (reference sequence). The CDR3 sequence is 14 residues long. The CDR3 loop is CAWRRDRGHGGYTF. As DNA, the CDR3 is TGTGCCTGGAGAAGGGACAGGGGGCATGGTGGCTACACCTTC.